Only one count was recorded for the clone carrying this T cell receptor (beta chain). Original analysis: Amplification with reference gene primers provided the estimates of nucleated cell counts. The protocol was immunoSEQ multiplex PCR, while the TCRdb copy is restricted to in-frame clones and leaves out a portion. V, J and clone size are those of that table, while D and trimming were read from the DNA. The sample has 110,000 or so clones, about 79% seen once. Germline CDR1 reads LGHNA; CDR2 reads YNFKEQ. There are 13 residues in the CDR3. V gave up 1 base and J gave up 6 bases, with 6 bases separating them. The data were taken from a study of blood T cell repertoires in COVID-19. Looking at the study overall: The samples span acute and convalescent COVID-19 from the United States, Italy and Spain. In each case, the material was cDNA or gDNA derived from T cells, B-cell-depleted T cells, or PBMCs.

The sequenced sample consisted of peripheral blood. This receptor was taken from a woman of 80 years or more with active or convalescent COVID-19. The rearrangement joins TRBV4-2 to TRBJ2-2, with no clear D. CDR3 nucleotide sequence: TGTGCCAGCAGCCAAGTCCTTGCCGGGGAGCTGTTTTTT. It specifies CASSQVLAGELFF.